What follows describes a single T cell receptor (beta chain). These data come from a study of blood T cell repertoires in COVID-19. Per the authors' pipeline: Estimation of nucleated cell counts relied on the amplification of reference gene primers. TCRdb keeps only in-frame clones here, not all; method: immunoSEQ multiplex PCR. Clonal size and the V and J genes are those of that table, whereas D and trimming came from the DNA. The table has 350,000 to 400,000 clones, more than 85% seen once. This CDR3 region has 17 residues. The germline CDR1 and CDR2 sequences are MNHEY and SMNVEV (reference sequence). V shed 0 bases, J shed 7 bases, and the junction held 13 bases outside the gene matches. Participants spanned ages about 18 to 90 years and resided in 24 US areas. Exposed study participants had met a COVID-19 case within 2 weeks before entry.

The sequenced material came from PBMCs or T cells enriched from blood (not recorded which). The chain uses TRBV27 and TRBJ1-2, with 8 bases that match TRBD1. This clonotype originated in a middle-aged woman who had been exposed to COVID-19. The CDR3 nucleotides read TGTGCCAGCAGTTTATCCCCCTCACAGGGGGTGTCTAGTGGCTACACCTTC. This translates into CASSLSPSQGVSSGYTF.